These 20 T cell receptor beta chains were sequenced from one sample in a study of regulatory T cells in long-lasting Graves disease. Time point meaning: newly diagnosed GD, antithyroid drugs for less than 3 months. The TCR library was made from RNA extracted from PBMCs. Arm-PCR of CDR3 regions and iRepertoire HTBI primers were used to build TCR beta libraries. TCRdb re-derived calls from the multiplex PCR reads in MiXCR, one entry per CDR3 protein. This table has more than 300,000 distinct CDR3 sequences, roughly 16% appearing once. The specimen comprised peripheral blood mononuclear cells (PBMCs), sampled at new diagnosis, from a patient treated with antithyroid drugs. The source is a female donor with Graves disease.

This clonotype was seen repeatedly, ten times or more. V is TRBV18 and J is TRBJ1-1; D is unresolved. The CDR3 runs 12 residues. Trimming pared 1 base from V and 6 bases from J, leaving 6 bases between. From germline, CDR1 is KGHSH and CDR2 LQKENI. CDR3 amino acids: CASSPRLAEAFF. CDR3 nucleotide sequence: TGTGCCAGCTCACCACGACTGGCTGAAGCTTTCTTT.

This clonotype was seen at least ten times. V and J are TRBV13 and TRBJ1-2; tentative D call: TRBD1 (6 bases). Trimming stripped 3 bases from V and 2 bases from J, with 10 bases between. There are 14 residues in the CDR3. CDR1 PRHDT and CDR2 FYEKMQ come from the germline V gene (reference sequence). CDR3 amino acids: CASSFGTPNYGYTF. CDR3 DNA sequence: TGTGCCAGCAGCTTCGGGACACCAAACTATGGCTACACCTTC.

This clonotype has more than one count but fewer than ten. The rearrangement uses TRBV7-2 and TRBJ2-5, with D perhaps matching TRBD1 or TRBD2 (6 bases each). The CDR3 contains 17 residues. Germline V lookup: CDR1 SGHTA, CDR2 FQGNSA. Trimming left V 5 bases short and J 4 bases short, with 23 bases between. The CDR3 bases are TGTGCCAGCAGCCCCAGGGCAACGGGGGCGGGTGGAGAGACCCAGTACTTC. Translation gives CASSPRATGAGGETQYF.

This clonotype was detected many times. V is TRBV19 and J is TRBJ1-1; 9 nucleotides agree with TRBD1. The germline gives CDR1 LNHDA, CDR2 SQIVND (reference sequence). V lost 5 bases, J lost 6 bases, and 13 bases stayed unmatched. The CDR3 spans 16 residues. The CDR3 region has the DNA TGTGCCAGTAGTGCCGCCTTCGGGACAGGGAATCCTGAAGCTTTCTTT. This codes for CASSAAFGTGNPEAFF.

There are many counts of this clonotype. This chain uses TRBV3-1 with TRBJ1-1, with D tentatively TRBD1 (6 bases). V lost 2 bases to trimming and J lost 4 bases, with 14 bases between them. The V gene's germline CDR1 is LGHDT and CDR2 YNNKEL (reference sequence). The CDR3 spans 15 residues. The CDR3 spells CASSQRDQGRTEAFF. CDR3 bases: TGTGCCAGCAGCCAAAGGGATCAGGGGCGCACTGAAGCTTTCTTT.

With respect to this clonotype: This clone may be a read error of a much larger clone one base away. DNA of the CDR3: TGCAGTGCTAGAGATTACGCGGCGGGCAATGAGCAGCTCTTC. This translates into CSARDYAAGNEQLF. This sequence joins TRBV20-1 and TRBJ2-1, with a possible D match to TRBD2 (5 bases). This CDR3 has 14 residues. Germline assignment: CDR1 DFQATT and CDR2 SNEGSKA (reference sequence).

This clonotype has at least ten counts. V is TRBV11-2 and J is TRBJ2-7; 7 nucleotides match TRBD2. Per germline, CDR1 SGHAT and CDR2 FQNNGV. After removal of 3 bases from V and 3 bases from J, the junction contained 5 bases not matched to a gene. This CDR3 has 14 residues. CDR3 amino acids: CASSFGEGSYEQYF. The DNA for the CDR3 is TGTGCCAGCAGCTTCGGGGAGGGGAGCTACGAGCAGTACTTC.

The genes are TRBV28 and TRBJ2-7; perhaps TRBD1 as D (6 bases). Germline V gene lookup returns CDR1 MDHEN and CDR2 SYDVKM. The germline V and J ends were trimmed by 6 bases and 6 bases, with 18 bases remaining between them. CDR3 length: 14 residues. As DNA, the CDR3 is TGTGCCAGCAGCTCGCCTGGACAGTTCTCCGAGCAGTACTTC. Translation: CASSSPGQFSEQYF.

This rearrangement joins TRBV20-1 to TRBJ2-1; D is possibly TRBD1 (5 bases). The V gene's germline CDR1 is DFQATT and CDR2 SNEGSKA (reference sequence). V was shortened by 6 bases and J by 7 bases, with 25 bases between the two germline ends. The CDR3 extends over 16 amino acids. The CDR3 nucleotides read TGCAGTGCCAGCTCACCACAAAATCCAGGGTGGAATGAGCAGTTCTTC. Its translation: CSASSPQNPGWNEQFF.

This clonotype was seen many times. The CDR3: CASSQEGTYGEYEQYF. CDR3 nucleotides: TGTGCCAGCAGCCAAGAGGGGACTTACGGGGAGTACGAGCAGTACTTC. The chain combines TRBV3-1 with TRBJ2-7; D is possibly TRBD2 (6 bases). The V gene lost 0 bases and the J gene lost 4 bases, with 16 bases spanning the gap. The CDR3 runs to 16 residues. Per the germline V gene, CDR1 is LGHDT and CDR2 is YNNKEL (reference sequence).

This clonotype has ten or more counts. The gene calls are TRBV7-2 and TRBJ2-3; D possibly corresponds to TRBD1 (5 bases). V was trimmed by 2 bases and J by 4 bases, leaving 19 bases between them. This CDR3 has 17 residues. Germline CDR1 is SGHTA and CDR2 is FQGNSA. The CDR3 coding sequence is TGTGCCAGCAGCTTATTCAGGGCAAATTCACTCCCAGATACGCAGTATTTT. It specifies CASSLFRANSLPDTQYF.

This clonotype was seen at least ten times. The CDR3 nucleotides read TGTGCCAGCAGCTTAAACAAATACAAGGTGGAAACTGAAGCTTTCTTT. Its protein is CASSLNKYKVETEAFF. The rearrangement uses TRBV7-9 and TRBJ1-1; D not certain. The CDR3 sequence is 16 residues long. Germline V gene sequence: CDR1 SEHNR, CDR2 FQNEAQ (reference sequence). V lost 2 bases and J lost 5, with 18 bases in between.

The chain is built from TRBV20-1 and TRBJ2-1; 11 bases agree with TRBD2. V lost 0 bases to trimming and J lost 4 bases; unmatched junction nucleotides: 11. Germline V gene lookup returns CDR1 DFQATT and CDR2 SNEGSKA (reference sequence). This CDR3 is 18 amino acids long. Written as DNA, the CDR3 is TGCAGTGCTAGAGATATAGCGGGAGGGGTTTCATTATACAATGAGCAGTTCTTC. Protein product: CSARDIAGGVSLYNEQFF.

This clonotype came up many times. J is TRBJ1-1 and V is TRBV3-1, with 8 bases identical to TRBD1. The V gene's germline CDR1 is LGHDT and CDR2 YNNKEL (reference sequence). Trimming cost V 8 bases and J 3 bases; bases outside gene matches: 11. The CDR3 is made up of 15 amino acids. The DNA of the CDR3 is TGTGCCAGCGGCCTGGGGGCAGGGGGCGACACTGAAGCTTTCTTT. Translating gives CASGLGAGGDTEAFF.

The V and J genes are TRBV20-1 and TRBJ1-5; D call uncertain. The CDR3 is 13 amino acids. The germline V gene has CDR1 DFQATT and CDR2 SNEGSKA (reference sequence). V lost 1 base and J 7 bases, leaving 11 bases between the germline ends. For the CDR3, the DNA is TGCAGTGCTAGAGGGGGTGGGTCGCAGCCCCAGCATTTT. This codes for CSARGGGSQPQHF.

This clonotype was seen many times. This rearrangement joins TRBV12-3 or TRBV12-4 to TRBJ1-6, with D possibly being TRBD1 (6 bases). The V end lost 5 bases, the J end lost 7 bases, and 18 bases lay between the germline ends. The CDR3 extends over 16 amino acids. The CDR3 protein is CASSVGGGMENSPLHF. CDR3 nucleotide sequence: TGTGCCAGCAGTGTAGGGGGGGGAATGGAGAATTCACCCCTCCACTTT.

The chain combines TRBV28 with TRBJ2-1; no reliable D call. Germline values: CDR1 MDHEN, CDR2 SYDVKM. Trimming took 5 bases from V and 6 from J, leaving 14 bases between them. This CDR3 comprises 14 residues. CDR3 protein: CASSPYDSLNEQFF. The CDR3 DNA is TGTGCCAGCAGTCCCTACGACTCCCTCAATGAGCAGTTCTTC.

This clonotype was counted at least ten times. The rearrangement joins TRBV20-1 to TRBJ1-6; D not resolved. There are 19 residues in the CDR3. The germline V gene has CDR1 DFQATT and CDR2 SNEGSKA (reference sequence). Trimming cost V 3 bases and J 0 bases, with 21 bases left between them. The CDR3 DNA reads as TGCAGTGCTAGGGGGAGAGGGAGAGGCGAGAACTCCTATAATTCACCCCTCCACTTT. As protein: CSARGRGRGENSYNSPLHF.

This clonotype was seen repeatedly, ten times or more. The chain employs TRBV12-3 or TRBV12-4 and TRBJ2-1; 7 bases are shared with TRBD2. J gave up 0 bases and V 7 bases, and 15 bases lay outside the gene matches. The CDR3 consists of 18 residues. CDR3 amino acids: CASIRPAGRKSSYNEQFF. CDR3 nucleotide sequence: TGTGCCAGCATCCGTCCAGCGGGAAGAAAAAGCTCCTACAATGAGCAGTTCTTC.

This clonotype was recorded at least ten times. The chain couples TRBV7-2 to TRBJ2-7, with 11 bases lining up with TRBD2. The CDR3 is 18 residues long. V shed 3 bases and J 2 bases; nucleotides not matched to a gene: 12. Germline loops: CDR1 SGHTA, CDR2 FQGNSA. DNA of the CDR3: TGTGCCAGCAGCTTGGCAACTAGCGGGAGTTTTGTCACCTACGAGCAGTACTTC. This translates into CASSLATSGSFVTYEQYF.